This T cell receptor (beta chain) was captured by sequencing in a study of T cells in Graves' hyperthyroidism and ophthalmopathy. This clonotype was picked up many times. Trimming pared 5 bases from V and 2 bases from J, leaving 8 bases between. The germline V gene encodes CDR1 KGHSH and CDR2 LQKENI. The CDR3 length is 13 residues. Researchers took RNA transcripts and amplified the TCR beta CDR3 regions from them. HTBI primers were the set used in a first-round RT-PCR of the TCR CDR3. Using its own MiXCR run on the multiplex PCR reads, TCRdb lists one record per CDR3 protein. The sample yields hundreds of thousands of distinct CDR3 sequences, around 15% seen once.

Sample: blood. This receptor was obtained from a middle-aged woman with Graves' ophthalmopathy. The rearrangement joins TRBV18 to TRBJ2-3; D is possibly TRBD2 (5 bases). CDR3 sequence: CASSTRHTDTQYF. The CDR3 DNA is TGTGCCAGCTCAACTAGACACACAGATACGCAGTATTTT.